The rows below give T cell receptor beta chains drawn from one sample of a study of CD8 T cells in ankylosing spondylitis. TCRdb passed the 5' RACE reads through MiXCR, listing each CDR3 protein once. In the table there are about 540,000 distinct CDR3 sequences, about 12% of which are singletons. The sequenced sample was blood, either unsorted or a sorted T cell fraction (not recorded which). The receptor set was obtained from a male donor with ankylosing spondylitis. Both conserved end residues are part of each CDR3. The order of the fields is clone size, D gene, J gene, V gene, CDR3 protein, CDR3 DNA. The D gene is left open where the match is weak. Not all rows give a size; the values are once, few, many and, for expanded clones, a class.

. TRBD2 TRBJ2-2 TRBV19 CASRTSGDTGELFF TGTGCCAGTCGGACTAGCGGTGACACCGGGGAGCTGTTTTTT
. . TRBJ2-1 TRBV19 CASSQGRSLEQFF TGTGCCAGTAGCCAAGGCCGGAGCCTTGAGCAGTTCTTC
. . TRBJ1-1 TRBV5-1 CASSLEGGAEAFF TGCGCCAGCAGCTTGGAAGGTGGGGCAGAAGCTTTCTTT
. . TRBJ2-7 TRBV7-2 CASSLRGQPGGYEQYF TGTGCCAGCAGCTTACGGGGGCAGCCGGGAGGATACGAGCAGTACTTC
. TRBD2 TRBJ2-1 TRBV20-1 CSAGLAGVESYNEQFF TGCAGTGCAGGACTAGCGGGAGTCGAATCCTACAATGAGCAGTTCTTC
. TRBD1 TRBJ2-5 TRBV19 CASSATDRQETQYF TGTGCCAGTAGTGCAACGGACAGGCAAGAGACCCAGTACTTC
once . TRBJ1-2 TRBV27 CASSRFRAEANYGYTF TGTGCCAGCAGTCGTTTCAGGGCCGAAGCTAACTATGGCTACACCTTC
few TRBD1 TRBJ1-1 TRBV29-1 CSAGQGETEAFF TGCAGCGCTGGACAGGGAGAAACTGAAGCTTTCTTT
few TRBD2 TRBJ2-5 TRBV12-3/TRBV12-4 CASSPGVAGIQETQYF TGTGCCAGCAGTCCCGGGGTAGCGGGCATCCAAGAGACCCAGTACTTC
many TRBD1 TRBJ1-2 TRBV5-1 CASGQGADGYTF TGCGCCAGCGGACAGGGGGCCGATGGCTACACCTTC
. TRBD1 TRBJ2-3 TRBV20-1 CSARSGTGPTDTQYF TGCAGTGCTAGGTCCGGGACAGGGCCCACAGATACGCAGTATTTT
. TRBD2 TRBJ2-7 TRBV20-1 CSARAGTSGSGYEQYF TGCAGTGCTAGAGCTGGAACTAGCGGGAGCGGGTACGAGCAGTACTTC
few TRBD1 TRBJ2-5 TRBV24-1 CATSDLGQQETQYF TGTGCCACCAGTGACCTGGGACAGCAAGAGACCCAGTACTTC
few . TRBJ1-5 TRBV3-1 CASSQGGSGRGNQPQHF TGTGCCAGCAGCCAAGGCGGATCGGGCAGGGGCAATCAGCCCCAGCATTTT
. . TRBJ2-3 TRBV20-1 CSARDLGVFSTDTQYF TGCAGTGCTAGAGATCTTGGGGTCTTTAGCACAGATACGCAGTATTTT
many TRBD2 TRBJ2-1 TRBV12-3/TRBV12-4 CASSLSGRFDEQFF TGTGCCAGCAGTTTAAGCGGGAGGTTCGATGAGCAGTTCTTC
few . TRBJ2-2 TRBV24-1 CATNNSPQGAPANTGELFF TGTGCCACCAATAACTCCCCACAAGGGGCCCCAGCGAACACCGGGGAGCTGTTTTTT
. TRBD2 TRBJ2-7 TRBV7-2 CASSLEGLATYEQYF TGTGCCAGCAGCTTAGAGGGACTAGCGACCTACGAGCAGTACTTC
few . TRBJ2-7 TRBV20-1 CSASRPDTTYEQYF TGCAGTGCTAGCCGTCCTGATACAACCTACGAGCAGTACTTC
. . TRBJ2-3 TRBV11-2 CASSLNTGSPDTQYF TGTGCCAGCAGCTTAAACACCGGGAGCCCCGATACGCAGTATTTT
many . TRBJ2-1 TRBV12-3/TRBV12-4 CASTPREHSDEQFF TGTGCCAGCACTCCCAGGGAGCATTCCGATGAGCAGTTCTTC
few TRBD2 TRBJ2-1 TRBV11-2 CASSLSWLAVYNEQFF TGTGCCAGCAGCTTAAGCTGGCTAGCGGTATACAATGAGCAGTTCTTC
. . TRBJ1-2 TRBV20-1 CSARGGRPGGYGYTF TGCAGTGCTAGAGGGGGGAGGCCCGGTGGCTATGGCTACACCTTC
few TRBD1 TRBJ2-2 TRBV3-1 CASSQGTGRNTGELFF TGTGCCAGCAGCCAAGGGACAGGGAGGAACACCGGGGAGCTGTTTTTT
many . TRBJ2-7 TRBV5-1 CASSTLQGSYEQYF TGCGCCAGCAGCACCCTCCAGGGTAGCTACGAGCAGTACTTC
few TRBD2 TRBJ2-1 TRBV7-7 CASSFELAGRNEQFF TGTGCCAGCAGCTTTGAACTAGCGGGACGCAATGAGCAGTTCTTC